This TCR beta chain comes out of a study of T cell repertoires in cytomegalovirus infection. Study at large: Public TCR beta signatures were indicative of both CMV infection and a matching HLA type. Study conclusions and caveats: Within the response measured ex vivo, HLA-C-restricted CMV-specific TCR beta clonotypes were dominant.

Germline lookup yields CDR1 MNHNS and CDR2 SASEGT. The CDR3 contains 14 residues. Trimming stripped 5 bases from V and 4 bases from J, with 14 bases between. For this clonotype: Its antigen is not known.

TCRdb called the reads again in MiXCR, with one record for every CDR3 protein. The sample contains around 740,000 distinct CDR3 sequences, 35% to 45% of which appear only once. The chain uses TRBV6-1 and TRBJ2-5; TRBD2 is a possible D gene (6 bases). This receptor was identified in a human donor in good health (CMV status not recorded). Some clones in this sample may be carry-over from other donors' samples. Sequenced: PBMCs. The CDR3 bases are TGTGCCAGCAGTTACGAGCGGGTAGGAGAGACCCAGTACTTC. Amino acid sequence: CASSYERVGETQYF.